The source of this T cell receptor beta chain is a study of T-cell memory formation after mild COVID-19. Deletions cut 8 bases from V and 2 bases from J, with 14 bases between. The germline V gene encodes CDR1 SNHLY and CDR2 FYNNEI. The CDR3 has 14 amino acids. TCRdb re-called the 5' RACE reads through MiXCR, storing one row per CDR3 protein. The data contain approximately 390,000 distinct CDR3 sequences, more than 15% of them singletons. The V and J genes are TRBV2 and TRBJ2-3, with D possibly being TRBD2 (5 bases). This clonotype was obtained from a man aged 18 to 35 who had mild COVID-19 (a few samples of this study predate the infection). Cell type and time point are not known. Sequenced sample: PBMCs or a T cell subset sorted from them (not recorded which). CDR3 loop: CASDGLDHTDTQYF. CDR3 DNA sequence: TGTGCCAGCGACGGACTCGACCACACAGATACGCAGTATTTT.